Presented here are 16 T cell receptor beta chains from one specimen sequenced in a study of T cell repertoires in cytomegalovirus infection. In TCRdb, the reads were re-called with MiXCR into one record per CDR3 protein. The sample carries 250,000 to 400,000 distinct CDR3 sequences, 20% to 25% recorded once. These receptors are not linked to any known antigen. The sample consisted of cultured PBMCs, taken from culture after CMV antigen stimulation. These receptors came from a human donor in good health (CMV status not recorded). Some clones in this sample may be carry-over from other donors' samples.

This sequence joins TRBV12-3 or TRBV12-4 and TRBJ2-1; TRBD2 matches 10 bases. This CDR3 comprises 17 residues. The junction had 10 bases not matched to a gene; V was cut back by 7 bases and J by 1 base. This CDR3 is CASTLSSGSLSYNEQFF. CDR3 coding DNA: TGTGCCAGCACCTTATCTAGCGGGAGTCTGTCCTACAATGAGCAGTTCTTC.

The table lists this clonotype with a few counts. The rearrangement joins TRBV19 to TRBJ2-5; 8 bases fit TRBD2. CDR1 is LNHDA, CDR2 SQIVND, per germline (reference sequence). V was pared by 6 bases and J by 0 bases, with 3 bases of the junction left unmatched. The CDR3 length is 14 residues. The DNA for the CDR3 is TGTGCCAGTAGCCGTAGCGGGGACCAAGAGACCCAGTACTTC. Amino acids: CASSRSGDQETQYF.

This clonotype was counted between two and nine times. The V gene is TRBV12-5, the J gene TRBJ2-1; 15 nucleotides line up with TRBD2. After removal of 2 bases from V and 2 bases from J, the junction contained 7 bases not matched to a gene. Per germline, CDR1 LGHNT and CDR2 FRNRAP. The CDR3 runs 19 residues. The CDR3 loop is CASGLTPGLAGGTYNEQFF. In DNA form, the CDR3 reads TGTGCTAGTGGTTTGACCCCGGGACTAGCGGGAGGCACCTACAATGAGCAGTTCTTC. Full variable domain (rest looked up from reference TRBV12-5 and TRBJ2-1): DARVTQTPRHKVTEMGQEVTMRCQPILGHNTVFWYRQTMMQGLELLAYFRNRAPLDDSGMPKDRFSAEMPDATLATLKIQPSEPRDSAVYFCASGLTPGLAGGTYNEQFFGPGTRLTVL.

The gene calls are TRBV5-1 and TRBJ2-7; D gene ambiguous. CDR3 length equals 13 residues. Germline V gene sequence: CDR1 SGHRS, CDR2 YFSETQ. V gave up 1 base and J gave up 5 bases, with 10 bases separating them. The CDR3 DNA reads TGCGCCAGCAGCTTGAGTCGGTCGGACGAGCAGTACTTC. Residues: CASSLSRSDEQYF.

The CDR3, as DNA: TGTGCCAGCAGCTTATGGCCCCGCCGCATACCCTACTACGAGCAGTACTTC. Translating gives CASSLWPRRIPYYEQYF. The chain is built from TRBV7-2 and TRBJ2-7; D unclear. Between the trimmed V and J ends, which lost 2 bases and 3 bases, there was a span of 20 bases. From germline, CDR1 is SGHTA and CDR2 FQGNSA. There are 17 residues in the CDR3.

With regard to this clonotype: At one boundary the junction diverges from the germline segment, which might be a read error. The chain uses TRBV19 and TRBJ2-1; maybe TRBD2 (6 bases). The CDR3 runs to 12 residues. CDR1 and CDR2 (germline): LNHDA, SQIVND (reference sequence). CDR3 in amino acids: CARSIWRGEQFF. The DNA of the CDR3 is TGTGCCAGAAGTATCTGGAGGGGAGAGCAGTTCTTC.

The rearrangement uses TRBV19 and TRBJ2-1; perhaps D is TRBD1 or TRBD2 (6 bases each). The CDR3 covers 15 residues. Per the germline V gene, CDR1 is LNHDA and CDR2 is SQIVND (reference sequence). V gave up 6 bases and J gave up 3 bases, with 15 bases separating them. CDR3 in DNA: TGTGCCAGTAGCCGACTGGAGGGGGGCTACAATGAGCAGTTCTTC. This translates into CASSRLEGGYNEQFF.

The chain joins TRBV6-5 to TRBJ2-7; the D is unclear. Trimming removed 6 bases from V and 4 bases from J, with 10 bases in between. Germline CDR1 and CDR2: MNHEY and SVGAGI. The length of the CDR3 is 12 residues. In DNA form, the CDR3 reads TGTGCCAGCAGCCGAAACAATTACGAGCAGTACTTC. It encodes CASSRNNYEQYF.

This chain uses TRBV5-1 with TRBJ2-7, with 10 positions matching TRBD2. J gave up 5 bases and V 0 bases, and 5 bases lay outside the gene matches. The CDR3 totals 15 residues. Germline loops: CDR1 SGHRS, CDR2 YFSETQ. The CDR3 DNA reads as TGCGCCAGCAGCTTGGCTAGCGGGAGTATCAACGAGCAGTACGTC. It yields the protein CASSLASGSINEQYV.

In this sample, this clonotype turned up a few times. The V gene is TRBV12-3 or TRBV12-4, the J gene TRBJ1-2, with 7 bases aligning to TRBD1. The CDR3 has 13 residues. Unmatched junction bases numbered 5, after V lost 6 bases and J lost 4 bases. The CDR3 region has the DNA TGTGCCAGCAGCCAAACAGGGGTCTATGGCTACACCTTC. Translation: CASSQTGVYGYTF.

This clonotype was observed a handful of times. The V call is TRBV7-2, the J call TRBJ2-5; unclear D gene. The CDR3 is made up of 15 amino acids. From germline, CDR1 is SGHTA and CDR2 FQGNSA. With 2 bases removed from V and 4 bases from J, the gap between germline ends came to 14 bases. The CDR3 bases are TGTGCCAGCAGCTTAAACTCCGGCCAAAGAGAGACCCAGTACTTC. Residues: CASSLNSGQRETQYF.

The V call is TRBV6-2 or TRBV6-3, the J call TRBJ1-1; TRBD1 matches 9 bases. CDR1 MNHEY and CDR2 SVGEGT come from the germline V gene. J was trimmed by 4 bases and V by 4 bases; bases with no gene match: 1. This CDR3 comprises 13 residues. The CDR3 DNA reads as TGTGCCAGCAGTTGGACAGGGGTCACTGAAGCTTTCTTT. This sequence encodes CASSWTGVTEAFF.

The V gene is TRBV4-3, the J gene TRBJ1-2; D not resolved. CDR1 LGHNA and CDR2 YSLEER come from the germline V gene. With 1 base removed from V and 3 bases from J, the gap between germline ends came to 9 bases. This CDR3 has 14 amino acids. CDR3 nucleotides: TGCGCCAGCAGCCAAGGGCTTCTAGACTATGGCTACACCTTC. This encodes CASSQGLLDYGYTF.

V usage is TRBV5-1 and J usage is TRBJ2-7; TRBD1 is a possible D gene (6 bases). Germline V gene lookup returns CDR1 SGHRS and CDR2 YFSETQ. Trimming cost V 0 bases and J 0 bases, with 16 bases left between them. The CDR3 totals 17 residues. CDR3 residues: CASSLASQGLSSYEQYV. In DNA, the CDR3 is TGCGCCAGCAGCTTGGCCTCTCAGGGGCTTAGCTCCTACGAGCAGTACGTC.

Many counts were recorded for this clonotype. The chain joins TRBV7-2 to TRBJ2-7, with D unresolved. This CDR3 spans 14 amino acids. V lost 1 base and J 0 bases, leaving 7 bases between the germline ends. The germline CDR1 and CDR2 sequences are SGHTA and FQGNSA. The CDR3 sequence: CASSLDGHSYEQYF. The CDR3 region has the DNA TGTGCCAGCAGCTTAGACGGTCACTCCTACGAGCAGTACTTC.

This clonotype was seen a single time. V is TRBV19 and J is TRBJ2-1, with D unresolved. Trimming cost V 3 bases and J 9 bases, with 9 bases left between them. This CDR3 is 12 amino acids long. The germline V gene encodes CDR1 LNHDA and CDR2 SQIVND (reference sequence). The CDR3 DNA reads TGTGCCAGTAGTATTTGGAAGGGTGAGCAGTTCTTC. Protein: CASSIWKGEQFF.